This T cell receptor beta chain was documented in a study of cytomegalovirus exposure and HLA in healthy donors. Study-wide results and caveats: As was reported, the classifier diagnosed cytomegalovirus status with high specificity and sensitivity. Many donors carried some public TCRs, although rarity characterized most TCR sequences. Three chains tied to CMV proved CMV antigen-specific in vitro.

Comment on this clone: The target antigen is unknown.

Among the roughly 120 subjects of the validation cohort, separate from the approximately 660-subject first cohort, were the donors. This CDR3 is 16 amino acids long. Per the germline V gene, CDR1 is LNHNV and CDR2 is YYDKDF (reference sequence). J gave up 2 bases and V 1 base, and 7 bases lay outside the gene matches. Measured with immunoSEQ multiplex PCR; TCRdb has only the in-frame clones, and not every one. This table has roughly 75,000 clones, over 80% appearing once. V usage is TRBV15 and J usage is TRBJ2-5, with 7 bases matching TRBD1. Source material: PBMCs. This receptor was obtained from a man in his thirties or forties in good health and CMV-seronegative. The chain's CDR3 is CATSRAPGQLQETQYF. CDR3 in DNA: TGTGCCACCAGCAGAGCCCCGGGACAGTTGCAAGAGACCCAGTACTTC.